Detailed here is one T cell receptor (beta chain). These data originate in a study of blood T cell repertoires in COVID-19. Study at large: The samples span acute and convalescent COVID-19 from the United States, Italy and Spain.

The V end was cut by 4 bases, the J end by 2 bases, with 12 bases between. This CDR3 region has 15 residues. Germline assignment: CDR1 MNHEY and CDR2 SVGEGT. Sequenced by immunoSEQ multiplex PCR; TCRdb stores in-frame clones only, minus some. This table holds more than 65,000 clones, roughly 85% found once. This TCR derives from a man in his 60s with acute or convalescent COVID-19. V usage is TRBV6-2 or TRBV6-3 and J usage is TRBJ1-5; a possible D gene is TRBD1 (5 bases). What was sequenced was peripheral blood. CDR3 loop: CASSLGAVGNQPQHF. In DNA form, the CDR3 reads TGTGCCAGCAGTTTAGGGGCAGTCGGCAATCAGCCCCAGCATTTT.